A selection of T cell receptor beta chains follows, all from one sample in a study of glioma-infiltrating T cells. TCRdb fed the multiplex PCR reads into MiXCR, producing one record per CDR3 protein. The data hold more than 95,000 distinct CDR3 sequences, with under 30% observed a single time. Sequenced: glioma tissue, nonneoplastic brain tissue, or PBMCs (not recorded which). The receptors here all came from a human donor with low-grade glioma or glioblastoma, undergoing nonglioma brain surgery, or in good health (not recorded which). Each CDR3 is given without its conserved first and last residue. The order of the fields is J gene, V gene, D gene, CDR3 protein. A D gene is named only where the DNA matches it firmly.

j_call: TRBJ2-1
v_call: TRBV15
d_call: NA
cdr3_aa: AASRVSIDNKQF

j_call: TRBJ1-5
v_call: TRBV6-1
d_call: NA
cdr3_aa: ASSLGQTSNQPQH

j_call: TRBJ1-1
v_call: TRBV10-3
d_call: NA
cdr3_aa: AISETANTEAF

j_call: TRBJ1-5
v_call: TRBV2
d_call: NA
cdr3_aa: ASSKKPSNQPHH

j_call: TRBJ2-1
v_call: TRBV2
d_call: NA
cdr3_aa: ASEGYNEQF

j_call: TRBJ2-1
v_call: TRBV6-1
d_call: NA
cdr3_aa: ASSERMSLLLGENEQF

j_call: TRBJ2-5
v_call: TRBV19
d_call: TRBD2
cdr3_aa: ASSIDPLGTRGETQY

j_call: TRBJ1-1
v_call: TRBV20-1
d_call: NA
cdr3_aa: SAGALGYAL

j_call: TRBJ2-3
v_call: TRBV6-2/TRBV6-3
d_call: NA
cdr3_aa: ASSYQGRSDTQY

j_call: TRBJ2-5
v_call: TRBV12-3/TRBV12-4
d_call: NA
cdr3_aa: ASTEGPLRRTQY

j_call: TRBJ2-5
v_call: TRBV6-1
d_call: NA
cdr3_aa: ASSELRRTQY

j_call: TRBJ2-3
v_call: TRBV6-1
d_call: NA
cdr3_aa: ASSLPAPEVGDTQY

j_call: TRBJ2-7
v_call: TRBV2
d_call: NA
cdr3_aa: ASRETVSYEQY

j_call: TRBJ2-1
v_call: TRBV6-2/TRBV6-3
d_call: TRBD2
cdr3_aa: ASSYSGLAGIYNEQF

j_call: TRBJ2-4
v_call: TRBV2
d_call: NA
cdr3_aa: ASSALNIQN

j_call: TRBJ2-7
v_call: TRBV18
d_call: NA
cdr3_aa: ASSPKQLGLSYEQY

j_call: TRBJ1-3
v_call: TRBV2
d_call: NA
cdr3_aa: ASSPGHGGNTIY

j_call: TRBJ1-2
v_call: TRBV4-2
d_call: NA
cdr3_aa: ASSQDFYGYT

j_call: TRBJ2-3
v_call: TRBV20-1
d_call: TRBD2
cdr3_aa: SAVRGADTQY

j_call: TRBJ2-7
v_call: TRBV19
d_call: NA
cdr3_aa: ASSASQRASYEQY

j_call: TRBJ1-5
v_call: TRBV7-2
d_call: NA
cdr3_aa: ASSLSRVEPQH

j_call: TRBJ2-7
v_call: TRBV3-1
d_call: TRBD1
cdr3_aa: ASSPGGYEQY

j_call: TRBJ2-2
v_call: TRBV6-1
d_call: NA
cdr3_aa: ASIGGGALTRNTGELF

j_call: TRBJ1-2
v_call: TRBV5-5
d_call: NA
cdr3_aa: ASSFGLGYGYT

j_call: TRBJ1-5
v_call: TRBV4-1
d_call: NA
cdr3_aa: ASSQDGGHSDQPQH

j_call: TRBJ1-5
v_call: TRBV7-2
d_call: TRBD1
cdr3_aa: ASSLDRDRPKH

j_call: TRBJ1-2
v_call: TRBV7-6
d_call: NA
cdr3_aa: ASSLGERVSTPYT

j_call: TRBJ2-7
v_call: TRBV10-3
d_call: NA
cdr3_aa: AISEDHLSSYEQY

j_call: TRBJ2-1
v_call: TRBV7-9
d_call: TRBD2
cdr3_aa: ASSLGLAGVEQF

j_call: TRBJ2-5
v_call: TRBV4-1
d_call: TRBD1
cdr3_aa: ASSQGQACRPEY

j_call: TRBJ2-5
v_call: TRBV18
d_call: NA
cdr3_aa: ASSPVRGDQETQY

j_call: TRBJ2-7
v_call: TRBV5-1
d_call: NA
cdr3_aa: ASSSSPGDEQY

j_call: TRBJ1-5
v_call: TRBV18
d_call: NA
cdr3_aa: ASSPRRSLNQPQH

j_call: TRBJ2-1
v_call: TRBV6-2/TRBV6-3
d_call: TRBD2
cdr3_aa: ASSYALAGGPNEQF

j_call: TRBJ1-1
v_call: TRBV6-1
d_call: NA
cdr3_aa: ASSEWGGAGNTEAF

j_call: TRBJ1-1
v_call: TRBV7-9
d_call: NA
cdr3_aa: ASSFGVGGATEAF

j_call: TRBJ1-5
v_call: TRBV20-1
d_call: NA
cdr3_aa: SARTFGVSNQPQH

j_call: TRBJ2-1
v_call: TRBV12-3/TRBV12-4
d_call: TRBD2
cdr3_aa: ATETQAGGYNEQF

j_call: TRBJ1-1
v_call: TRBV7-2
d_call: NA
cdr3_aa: ASSLGGNPIAF

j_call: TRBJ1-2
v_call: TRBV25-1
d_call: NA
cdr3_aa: ATVRGGNGGYT

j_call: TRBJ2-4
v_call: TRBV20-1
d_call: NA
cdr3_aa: SAIKNIQY

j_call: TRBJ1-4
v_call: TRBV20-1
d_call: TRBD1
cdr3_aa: SATTGGKEKLF

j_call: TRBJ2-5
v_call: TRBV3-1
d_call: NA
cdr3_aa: ASSQWGPGETQY

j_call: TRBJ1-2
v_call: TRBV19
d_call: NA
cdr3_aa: ATGPDGYT

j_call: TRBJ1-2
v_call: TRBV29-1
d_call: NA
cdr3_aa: SVAKTEGYGYT

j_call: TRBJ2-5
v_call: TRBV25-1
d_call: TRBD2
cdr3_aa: ASSEAGDRETQY

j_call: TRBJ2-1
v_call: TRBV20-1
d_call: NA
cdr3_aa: SARGDRGAVNEQF

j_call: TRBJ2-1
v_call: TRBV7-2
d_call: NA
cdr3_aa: ASKWVSGAYNEQF

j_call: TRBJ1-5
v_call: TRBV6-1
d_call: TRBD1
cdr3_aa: ASSPTGARSNQPQH

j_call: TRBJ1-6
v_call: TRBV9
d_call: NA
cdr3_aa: ASSPGQRNSPLH

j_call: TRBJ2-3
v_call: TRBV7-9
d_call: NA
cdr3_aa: ASEADTQY

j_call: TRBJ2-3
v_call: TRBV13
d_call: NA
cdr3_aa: ASSSHNLRGGTDTQY

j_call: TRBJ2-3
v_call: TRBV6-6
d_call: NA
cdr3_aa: ASSYQFRPTDTQY

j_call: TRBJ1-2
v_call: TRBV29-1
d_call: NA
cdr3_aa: SVDGLGGGYGYT

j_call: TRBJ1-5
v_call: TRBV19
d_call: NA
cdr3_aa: ASSIEINQPQH

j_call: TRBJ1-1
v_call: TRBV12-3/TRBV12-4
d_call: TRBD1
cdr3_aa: ASSQQQGTTEAF

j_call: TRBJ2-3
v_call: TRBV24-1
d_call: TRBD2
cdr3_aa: ATSDQPGLAGSTQY

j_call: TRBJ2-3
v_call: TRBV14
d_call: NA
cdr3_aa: ASSLLGNTGTDTQY

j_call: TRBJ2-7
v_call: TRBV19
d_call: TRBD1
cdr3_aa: ASSITGTGQTYEQY

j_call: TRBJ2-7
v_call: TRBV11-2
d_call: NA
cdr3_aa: ASSPLGASNYEQY